A single sample gave rise to the 25 T cell receptor beta chains below, sequenced in a study of T-cell reconstitution after alpha-beta-depleted transplantation in children. Researchers prepared the TCRbeta library using unique molecular identifiers, the study reports. TCRdb recomputed calls from the PCR reads with MiXCR, one row per CDR3 protein. The table has approximately 190,000 distinct CDR3 sequences, around 5.9% seen once; the top ten hold 4.5% to 5.5%. The sequencing here drew on PBMCs, taken before TCRalphabeta/CD19-depleted stem cell transplant. The receptors stem from a girl under three years old with combined immunodeficiency, due to receive a stem cell transplant.

This clonotype has a count of ten or more. The chain couples TRBV5-6 to TRBJ2-3, with 8 positions matching TRBD1. This CDR3 spans 15 amino acids. Germline trimming cut 2 bases from V and 6 bases from J; bases unmatched to any gene: 8. Per germline, CDR1 SGHDT and CDR2 YYEEEE. Here the CDR3 reads CASSFSTGEFDTQYF. CDR3 DNA sequence: TGTGCCAGCAGCTTTTCGACAGGGGAATTCGATACGCAGTATTTT.

This clonotype was observed at least ten times. J is TRBJ1-4 and V is TRBV2; D may be TRBD1 (5 bases). CDR1 and CDR2 (germline): SNHLY, FYNNEI. V was trimmed by 3 bases and J by 8 bases, leaving 10 bases between them. The CDR3 runs to 13 residues. Here the CDR3 reads CASSDRRGEKLFF. The CDR3 region has the DNA TGTGCCAGCAGTGACAGAAGGGGAGAAAAACTGTTTTTT.

The sample holds many counts of this clonotype. V and J are TRBV6-5 and TRBJ2-1; D may be TRBD1 (6 bases). Germline assignment: CDR1 MNHEY and CDR2 SVGAGI. The CDR3 spans 14 residues. The germline V and J ends were trimmed by 0 bases and 4 bases, with 7 bases remaining between them. The CDR3 here is CASSYSGQYNEQFF. CDR3 nucleotide sequence: TGTGCCAGCAGTTACTCTGGACAGTACAATGAGCAGTTCTTC.

This rearrangement joins TRBV12-3 or TRBV12-4 to TRBJ1-5, with 8 bases fitting TRBD1. This CDR3 has 14 residues. The junction had 3 bases not matched to a gene; V was cut back by 2 bases and J by 6 bases. CDR3 nucleotide sequence: TGTGCCAGCAGTTTAAACAGGGGGGGTCAGCCCCAGCATTTT. Protein: CASSLNRGGQPQHF.

In its sample, this clonotype was seen many times. The rearrangement links TRBV29-1 to TRBJ1-2; no firm D call. Germline values: CDR1 SQVTM, CDR2 ANQGSEA. Trimming cost V 7 bases and J 5 bases, with 14 bases left between them. The CDR3 extends over 12 amino acids. The CDR3 is CSEAPSRYGYTF. CDR3 nucleotide sequence: TGCAGCGAGGCCCCCAGTAGATATGGCTACACCTTC.

There are many counts of this clonotype. In nucleotides, the CDR3 is TGTGCCAGCAGCGTAGGGCTAGCGGGATTTGAGCAGTTCTTC. Its translation is CASSVGLAGFEQFF. This chain joins TRBV9 and TRBJ2-1; 9 bases are a match to TRBD2. This CDR3 is 14 amino acids long. CDR1 and CDR2 from the germline V gene are SGDLS and YYNGEE. After removal of 0 bases from V and 9 bases from J, the junction contained 4 bases not matched to a gene.

The sample holds many counts of this clonotype. In nucleotides, the CDR3 is TGTGCCAGCAGTTACGGCCCATTGGGACTCGATACGCAGTATTTT. Translated, it gives CASSYGPLGLDTQYF. The J gene is TRBJ2-3, the V gene TRBV6-2 or TRBV6-3; D is possibly TRBD2 (6 bases). V dropped 2 bases and J dropped 6 bases, with 15 bases sitting between them. The CDR3 length is 15 residues. CDR1 MNHEY and CDR2 SVGEGT come from the germline V gene.

This clonotype occurred many times. V and J are TRBV7-2 and TRBJ2-3; 9 bases agree with TRBD2. V lost 6 bases to trimming and J lost 2 bases; unmatched junction nucleotides: 9. In germline, CDR1 is SGHTA, CDR2 FQGNSA. The CDR3 loop spans 16 amino acids. The CDR3 sequence is CASRRTGTSNTDTQYF. In nucleotides, the CDR3 is TGTGCCAGCAGACGTACCGGGACTAGCAACACAGATACGCAGTATTTT.

This clonotype was detected ten times or more. The V and J genes are TRBV5-1 and TRBJ2-7; TRBD1 agrees at 8 bases. The CDR3 has 16 amino acids. Germline CDR1 is SGHRS and CDR2 is YFSETQ. V lost 0 bases and J lost 2; bases outside the gene matches: 7. The CDR3 sequence: CASSLVGGQGAYEQYF. In DNA, the CDR3 is TGCGCCAGCAGCTTGGTCGGCGGACAGGGCGCCTACGAGCAGTACTTC.

This clonotype was observed many times. This rearrangement joins TRBV20-1 to TRBJ2-7; 9 bases agree with TRBD1. There are 13 residues in the CDR3. V gave up 3 bases and J gave up 6 bases; unmatched junction bases: 6. The germline V gene encodes CDR1 DFQATT and CDR2 SNEGSKA (reference sequence). As DNA, the CDR3 is TGCAGTGCTAGGGACAGGGGAGTGTCCGAGCAGTACTTC. Its protein is CSARDRGVSEQYF.

This clonotype was counted many times. J is TRBJ2-1 and V is TRBV12-3 or TRBV12-4; TRBD2 agrees at 13 bases. The CDR3 loop spans 21 amino acids. Unmatched junction bases numbered 16, after V lost 2 bases and J lost 3 bases. In DNA form, the CDR3 reads TGTGCCAGCAGTTTAACTAGCGGGGGGGTATTCGGATTAAGCCGCTACAATGAGCAGTTCTTC. It encodes CASSLTSGGVFGLSRYNEQFF.

This clonotype was observed at least ten times. The chain joins TRBV9 to TRBJ2-5; the match to TRBD2 covers 11 bases. Germline V CDR1 and CDR2: SGDLS, YYNGEE. CDR3 length: 16 residues. The V and J ends lost 0 bases and 1 base, in that order; junction bases with no gene match: 2. The CDR3 loop reads CASSVAGLAVQETQYF. In DNA form, the CDR3 reads TGTGCCAGCAGCGTAGCGGGACTAGCGGTCCAAGAGACCCAGTACTTC.

V is TRBV9 and J is TRBJ2-7; D is unclear. The CDR3 is made up of 15 amino acids. The V and J ends lost 0 bases and 2 bases respectively, with 12 bases between them. Germline values: CDR1 SGDLS, CDR2 YYNGEE. CDR3 bases: TGTGCCAGCAGCGTAGAATGGGCCGAACCCTACGAGCAGTACTTC. It codes for CASSVEWAEPYEQYF.

This clonotype was seen repeatedly, ten times or more. The chain joins TRBV28 to TRBJ1-3; no definite D call. The CDR3 contains 14 residues. The V and J ends lost 3 bases and 7 bases respectively, with 13 bases between them. Per the germline V gene, CDR1 is MDHEN and CDR2 is SYDVKM. Here the CDR3 reads CASSFRGTLNTIYF. For the CDR3, the DNA is TGTGCCAGCAGTTTCCGGGGTACCCTTAACACCATATATTTT.

This clonotype occurred many times. J is TRBJ1-1 and V is TRBV14; D unresolved. Germline V gene sequence: CDR1 SGHDN, CDR2 FVKESK. The CDR3 is 14 residues long. V was shortened by 0 bases and J by 1 base, with 6 bases between the two germline ends. The CDR3 region is CASSQEEANTEAFF. In DNA form, the CDR3 reads TGTGCCAGCAGCCAAGAAGAGGCGAACACTGAAGCTTTCTTT.

This clonotype has just a few counts. CDR3 amino acids: CASSLVGQDSYEQYF. DNA of the CDR3: TGTGCCAGCAGCTTAGTGGGACAGGACTCCTACGAGCAGTACTTC. J is TRBJ2-7 and V is TRBV7-8, with 8 bases that match TRBD1. The CDR3 extends over 15 amino acids. The germline gives CDR1 SGHVS, CDR2 FQNEAQ. The ends lost 1 base at V and 0 bases at J; junction bases unmatched: 2.

This clonotype was recorded at least ten times. The chain recombines TRBV7-6 with TRBJ2-3; D might be TRBD1 or TRBD2, each matching 5 bases. The CDR3 is made up of 18 amino acids. Trimming removed 1 base at V and 2 bases at J, with 19 bases between. Germline assignment: CDR1 SGHVS and CDR2 FNYEAQ. The CDR3 nucleotides read TGTGCCAGCAGCTTAGGGCAAACCGGGGCCATCGACACAGATACGCAGTATTTT. Protein: CASSLGQTGAIDTDTQYF. Full variable domain (rest looked up from reference TRBV7-6 and TRBJ2-3): GAGVSQSPRYKVTKRGQDVALRCDPISGHVSLYWYRQALGQGPEFLTYFNYEAQQDKSGLPNDRFSAERPEGSISTLTIQRTEQRDSAMYRCASSLGQTGAIDTDTQYFGPGTRLTVL.

This clonotype was seen repeatedly, ten times or more. The V gene is TRBV20-1, the J gene TRBJ2-3; D possibly corresponds to TRBD1 (5 bases). V gave up 3 bases and J gave up 4 bases, with 17 bases separating them. The CDR3 sequence is 15 residues long. Germline V lookup: CDR1 DFQATT, CDR2 SNEGSKA (reference sequence). The CDR3 nucleotides read TGCAGTGCTAGCTCTGTAGGGGTAGGCGCAGATACGCAGTATTTT. Translating it yields CSASSVGVGADTQYF.

The table lists this clonotype with many counts. V is TRBV29-1 and J is TRBJ1-5; a weak D match, TRBD1 (6 bases). This CDR3 is 12 amino acids long. Germline V gene data show CDR1 as SQVTM and CDR2 as ANQGSEA. The germline V and J ends were trimmed by 4 bases and 7 bases, with 11 bases remaining between them. This chain's CDR3 is CSVGGGRQPQHF. In DNA form, the CDR3 reads TGCAGCGTTGGTGGGGGGCGGCAGCCCCAGCATTTT.

This clonotype was seen at least ten times. Here the CDR3 reads CASSWAQETQYF. The CDR3 region has the DNA TGTGCCAGCAGCTGGGCTCAAGAGACCCAGTACTTC. V and J are TRBV12-3 or TRBV12-4 and TRBJ2-5; no clear D gene. Trimming cost V 6 bases and J 2 bases, with 7 bases left between them. This CDR3 spans 12 amino acids.

This clonotype was counted many times. V and J are TRBV9 and TRBJ2-3; D is possibly TRBD2 (5 bases). The CDR3 runs 14 residues. Trimming removed 4 bases from V and 4 bases from J, with 13 bases in between. In germline, CDR1 is SGDLS, CDR2 YYNGEE. The CDR3 nucleotides read TGTGCCAGCAGCTTGCAGGCGGAGGCAGATACGCAGTATTTT. This codes for CASSLQAEADTQYF. The variable domain in full, completed from reference TRBV9 and TRBJ2-3, reads DSGVTQTPKHLITATGQRVTLRCSPRSGDLSVYWYQQSLDQGLQFLIQYYNGEERAKGNILERFSAQQFPDLHSELNLSSLELGDSALYFCASSLQAEADTQYFGPGTRLTVL.

This clonotype has more than one count but fewer than ten. This sequence joins TRBV7-2 and TRBJ2-5; 11 bases fit TRBD2. The CDR3 consists of 15 residues. From germline, CDR1 is SGHTA and CDR2 FQGNSA. The ends lost 7 bases at V and 4 bases at J; junction bases unmatched: 8. The CDR3 coding sequence is TGTGCCAGCACCGATAGCGGGGGGGCGGGAGAGACCCAGTACTTC. Its translation: CASTDSGGAGETQYF.

The chain combines TRBV10-3 with TRBJ2-3; D remains ambiguous. The CDR3 has 13 residues. CDR1 ENHRY and CDR2 SYGVKD come from the germline V gene. Between the trimmed V and J ends, which lost 6 bases and 3 bases, there was a span of 10 bases. CDR3 sequence: CAISELETDTQYF. The DNA of the CDR3 is TGTGCCATCAGCGAGCTAGAGACAGATACGCAGTATTTT.

This clonotype was seen at least ten times. The chain joins TRBV7-2 to TRBJ2-7; possibly TRBD2 for D (5 bases). Trimming removed 0 bases at V and 7 bases at J, with 13 bases between. The CDR3 has 14 residues. Per germline, CDR1 SGHTA and CDR2 FQGNSA. CDR3 sequence: CASSLAVAGLEQYF. DNA of the CDR3: TGTGCCAGCAGCTTAGCGGTGGCGGGCTTAGAGCAGTACTTC.

The chain employs TRBV7-9 and TRBJ2-3, with D possibly being TRBD2 (6 bases). Germline CDR1 SEHNR, CDR2 FQNEAQ (reference sequence). V lost 3 bases and J 2 bases, leaving 15 bases between the germline ends. This CDR3 has 16 residues. CDR3 DNA sequence: TGTGCCAGCAGCTTCCCGAGCGGGCTCTACACAGATACGCAGTATTTT. Amino acids: CASSFPSGLYTDTQYF.